These T cell receptor beta chains were read from a single sample in a study of blood T cell repertoires in COVID-19. Some clones are missing from TCRdb's copy, which holds only in-frame ones; the method was immunoSEQ multiplex PCR. The data hold 85,000 to 90,000 clones, with about 89% observed a single time. Sequenced input: peripheral blood. All receptors derive from a human donor in a cohort sampled during active COVID-19. Both conserved end residues are part of each CDR3. Fields, in order: V gene, CDR3 protein.

V gene: TRBV24-1; CDR3 protein: CATSDSLGTSNTGELFF
V gene: TRBV30; CDR3 protein: CAWKPETGQTGELFF
V gene: TRBV24-1; CDR3 protein: CATSDSWTSLNPGEQYF
V gene: TRBV9; CDR3 protein: CASSVGDRNEQFF
V gene: TRBV21-1; CDR3 protein: CASSPCLADGQETQYF
V gene: TRBV2; CDR3 protein: CASSEGGYEQYF
V gene: TRBV28; CDR3 protein: CASSWGRGSVQPQHF
V gene: TRBV11-3; CDR3 protein: CASSLGEDTQYF
V gene: TRBV28; CDR3 protein: CASGGQEINEKLFF
V gene: TRBV6-5; CDR3 protein: CASSPQGTSNQPQHF
V gene: TRBV11-2; CDR3 protein: CASSYDSTGLEAFF
V gene: TRBV7-2; CDR3 protein: CASSDLERSYNEQFF
V gene: TRBV28; CDR3 protein: CASQTGGDQPQHF
V gene: TRBV7-9; CDR3 protein: CASRNGAGGAEQFF